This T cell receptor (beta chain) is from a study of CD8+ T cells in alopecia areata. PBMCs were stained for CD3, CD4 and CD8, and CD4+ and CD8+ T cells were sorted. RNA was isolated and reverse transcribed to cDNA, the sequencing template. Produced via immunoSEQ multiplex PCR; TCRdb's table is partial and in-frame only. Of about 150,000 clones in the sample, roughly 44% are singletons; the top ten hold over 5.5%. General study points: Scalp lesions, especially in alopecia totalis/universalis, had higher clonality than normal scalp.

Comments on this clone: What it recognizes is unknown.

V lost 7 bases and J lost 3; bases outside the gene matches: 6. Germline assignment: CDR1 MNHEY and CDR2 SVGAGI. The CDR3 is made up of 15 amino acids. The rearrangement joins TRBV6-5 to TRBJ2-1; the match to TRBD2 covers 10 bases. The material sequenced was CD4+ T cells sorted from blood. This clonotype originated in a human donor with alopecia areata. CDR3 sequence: CASKRSGRDYNEQFF. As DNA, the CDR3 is TGTGCCAGCAAGAGGAGCGGGAGGGACTACAATGAGCAGTTCTTC.